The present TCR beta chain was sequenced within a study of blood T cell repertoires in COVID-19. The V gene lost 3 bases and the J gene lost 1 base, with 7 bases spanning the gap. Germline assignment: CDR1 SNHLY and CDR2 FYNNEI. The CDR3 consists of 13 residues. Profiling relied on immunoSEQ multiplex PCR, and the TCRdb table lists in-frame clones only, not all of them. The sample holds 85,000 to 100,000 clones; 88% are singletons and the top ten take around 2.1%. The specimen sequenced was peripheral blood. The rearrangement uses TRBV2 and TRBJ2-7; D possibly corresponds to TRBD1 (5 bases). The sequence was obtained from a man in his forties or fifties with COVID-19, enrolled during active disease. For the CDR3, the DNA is TGTGCCAGCAGTGACAGGGTGTCCTACGAGCAGTACTTC. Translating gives CASSDRVSYEQYF.